The present T cell receptor (beta chain) was sequenced within a study of OX40 agonist ivuxolimab in advanced cancers. Study details: Recorded diagnoses for dose-escalation patients were hepatocellular carcinoma, melanoma, renal cell or head and neck cancer.

Peripheral blood came from all dose cohorts at three timepoints. V lost 4 bases, J lost 7 bases, and 9 bases stayed unmatched. There are 16 residues in the CDR3. Germline V gives CDR1 SGHRS, CDR2 YFSETQ. Study-level results: Clonal expansion was seen in CD4+ and CD8+ blood T cells by week 6 at 0.1 to 3.0 mg/kg.

This clone appeared a single time. Its antigen remains unknown. The method was immunoSEQ multiplex PCR; TCRdb's version includes in-frame clones alone and lacks a portion of them. In the table there are fewer than 80,000 clones, approximately 88% of which are singletons. This chain joins TRBV5-1 and TRBJ2-1; 12 bases map to TRBD1. The TCR was taken from an adult with an advanced solid tumor such as melanoma, head and neck, liver or kidney cancer. This specimen was CD4+ or CD8+ T cells sorted from blood, taken in a trial of the OX40 agonist ivuxolimab. The CDR3 DNA reads as TGCGCCAGCAGCGCCCCGGGACAGGGGGCTCAGAATGAGCAGTTCTTC. Translated: CASSAPGQGAQNEQFF.